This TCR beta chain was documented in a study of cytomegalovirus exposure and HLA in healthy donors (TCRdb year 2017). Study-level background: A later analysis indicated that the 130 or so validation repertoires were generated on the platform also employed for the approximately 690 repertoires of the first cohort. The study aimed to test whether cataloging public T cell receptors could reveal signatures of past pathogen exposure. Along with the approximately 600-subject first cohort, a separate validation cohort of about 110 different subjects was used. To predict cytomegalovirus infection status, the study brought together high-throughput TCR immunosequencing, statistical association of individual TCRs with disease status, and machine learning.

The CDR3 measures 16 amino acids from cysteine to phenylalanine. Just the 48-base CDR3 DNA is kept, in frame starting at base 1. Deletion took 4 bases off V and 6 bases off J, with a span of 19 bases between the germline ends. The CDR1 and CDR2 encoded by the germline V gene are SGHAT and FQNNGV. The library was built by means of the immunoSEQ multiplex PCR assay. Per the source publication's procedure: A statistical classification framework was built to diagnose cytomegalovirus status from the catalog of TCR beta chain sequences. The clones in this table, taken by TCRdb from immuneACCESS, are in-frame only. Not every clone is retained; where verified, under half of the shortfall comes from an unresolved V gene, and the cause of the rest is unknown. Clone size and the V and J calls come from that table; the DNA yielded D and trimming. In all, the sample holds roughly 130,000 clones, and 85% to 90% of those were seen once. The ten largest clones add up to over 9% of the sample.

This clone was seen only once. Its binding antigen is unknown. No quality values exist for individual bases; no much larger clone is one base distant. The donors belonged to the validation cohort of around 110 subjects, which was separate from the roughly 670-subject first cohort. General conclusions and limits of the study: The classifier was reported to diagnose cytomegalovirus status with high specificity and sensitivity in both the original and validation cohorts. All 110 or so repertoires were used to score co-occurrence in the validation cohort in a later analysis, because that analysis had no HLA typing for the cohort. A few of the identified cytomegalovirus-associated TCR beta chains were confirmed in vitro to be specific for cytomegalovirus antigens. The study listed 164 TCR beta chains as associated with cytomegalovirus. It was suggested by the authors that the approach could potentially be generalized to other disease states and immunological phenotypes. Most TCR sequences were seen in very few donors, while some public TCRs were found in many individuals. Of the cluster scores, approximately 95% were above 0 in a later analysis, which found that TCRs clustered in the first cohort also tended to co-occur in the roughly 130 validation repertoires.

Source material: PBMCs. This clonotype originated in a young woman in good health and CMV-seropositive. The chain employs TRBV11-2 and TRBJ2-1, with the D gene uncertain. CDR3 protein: CASSSLGSIGSNEQFF. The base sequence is TGTGCCAGCAGCTCATTGGGCTCGATTGGGTCCAATGAGCAGTTCTTC.